The 16 T cell receptor beta chains in this list originate from one sample, sequenced in a study of cytomegalovirus exposure and HLA in healthy donors. Primers included in the PCR were 60 Vbeta and 13 Jbeta primers. Produced via immunoSEQ multiplex PCR; TCRdb's table is partial and in-frame only. Of some 60,000 clones listed, over 75% are singletons. Sequencing used PBMCs. These receptors were obtained from a female donor in good health and CMV-seronegative.

The rearrangement links TRBV2 to TRBJ1-2, with 8 bases matching TRBD1. Germline V CDR1 and CDR2: SNHLY, FYNNEI. This CDR3 has 12 residues. CDR3 loop: CASDRDLPGYTF. The CDR3 DNA is TGTGCTTCGGACAGGGATCTCCCTGGCTACACCTTC.

This clone was counted only a few times. An end of the junction does not agree with germline; a read error may underlie this. The chain employs TRBV10-3 and TRBJ1-6; 8 nucleotides align to TRBD1. Germline V gene sequence: CDR1 ENHRY, CDR2 SYGVKD. The length of the CDR3 is 15 residues. The CDR3 DNA reads TGTGCCAGCAGTGCCTCAGGGGGCGTAAATTCACCCCTCCACTTT. It is translated as CASSASGGVNSPLHF.

The chain couples TRBV5-1 to TRBJ2-7; 16 bases agree with TRBD2. The CDR3 has 17 amino acids. CDR1 and CDR2 (germline): SGHRS, YFSETQ. The J segment lost 0 bases and the V segment lost 3 bases, leaving 3 bases of the junction unmatched. CDR3 sequence (DNA): TGCGCCAGCAGCTGGGGACTAGCGGGAGGGTACTCCTACGAGCAGTACTTC. This sequence encodes CASSWGLAGGYSYEQYF.

This rearrangement joins TRBV19 to TRBJ2-1; 10 bases are a match to TRBD2. CDR1 and CDR2 from the germline V gene are LNHDA and SQIVND (reference sequence). This CDR3 comprises 16 residues. After removal of 6 bases from V and 9 bases from J, the junction contained 14 bases not matched to a gene. DNA for the CDR3: TGTGCCAGTAGGCGAAGCCAGCGGGGGGGCTTGGGTGAGCAGTTCTTC. Its translation is CASRRSQRGGLGEQFF.

The chain carries TRBV5-1 and TRBJ2-3, with TRBD1 matching over 10 bases. This CDR3 has 17 residues. V lost 1 base to trimming and J lost 2 bases; unmatched junction nucleotides: 7. Germline assignment: CDR1 SGHRS and CDR2 YFSETQ. The CDR3 DNA is TGCGCCAGCAGCTTGTTAAGGACAGGGGGGGCCACAGATACGCAGTATTTT. Its protein is CASSLLRTGGATDTQYF. Together with reference TRBV5-1 and TRBJ2-3, the CDR3 gives the full variable domain: KAGVTQTPRYLIKTRGQQVTLSCSPISGHRSVSWYQQTPGQGLQFLFEYFSETQRNKGNFPGRFSGRQFSNSRSEMNVSTLELGDSALYLCASSLLRTGGATDTQYFGPGTRLTVL.

The chain employs TRBV19 and TRBJ1-1; tentatively, D is TRBD1 (6 bases). Germline V gene sequence: CDR1 LNHDA, CDR2 SQIVND (reference sequence). V lost 2 bases and J 1 base, leaving 8 bases between the germline ends. The CDR3 spans 14 residues. CDR3 sequence (DNA): TGTGCCAGTAGTATACAGGGGTGGAACACTGAAGCTTTCTTT. It is translated as CASSIQGWNTEAFF.

This chain links TRBV6-6 with TRBJ2-5; D is unclear. Judging by the DNA end, TRBJ2-7 fits better; the J call may be wrong. CDR1 and CDR2 (germline): MNHNY, SVGAGI (reference sequence). The CDR3 loop spans 14 amino acids. CDR3 bases: TGTGCCAGCAGTTACACACAGAGCTCCTACGAGCAGTACTTC. It yields the protein CASSYTQSSYEQYF.

The genes are TRBV9 and TRBJ2-7; TRBD1 aligns across 7 bases. The CDR3 is made up of 15 amino acids. V dropped 0 bases and J dropped 6; count of bases not matched to a gene: 9. The germline V gene encodes CDR1 SGDLS and CDR2 YYNGEE. The CDR3 spells CASSVDGQVSREQYF. The CDR3 nucleotides are TGTGCCAGCAGCGTAGATGGACAGGTTTCTCGCGAGCAGTACTTC.

The chain employs TRBV28 and TRBJ2-7; 12 bases match TRBD1. The CDR3 sequence is 17 residues long. Per the germline V gene, CDR1 is MDHEN and CDR2 is SYDVKM. The junction had 15 bases not matched to a gene; V was cut back by 5 bases and J by 7 bases. The CDR3 is CASSNHFLGQGAREQYF. The DNA for the CDR3 is TGTGCCAGCAGTAACCATTTTCTGGGACAGGGGGCTAGGGAGCAGTACTTC.

The chain links TRBV9 to TRBJ2-2; tentatively, D is TRBD1 (6 bases). The germline V gene encodes CDR1 SGDLS and CDR2 YYNGEE. The CDR3 is made up of 17 amino acids. Trimming took off 0 bases at V and 1 base at J, with 13 bases between the two ends. CDR3 region: CASSVVQQGGNTGELFF. The CDR3 DNA sequence: TGTGCCAGCAGCGTAGTGCAACAGGGTGGGAACACCGGGGAGCTGTTTTTT.

The V and J genes are TRBV11-1 and TRBJ1-1; 7 bases match TRBD1. After removal of 1 base from V and 1 base from J, the junction contained 0 bases not matched to a gene. Germline V gene data show CDR1 as SGHAT and CDR2 as FQDESV (reference sequence). The CDR3 is 14 residues long. CDR3: CASSLGQGNTEAFF. The CDR3 nucleotides read TGTGCCAGCAGCTTAGGACAGGGGAACACTGAAGCTTTCTTT.

The chain recombines TRBV2 with TRBJ2-1; 11 positions match TRBD2. Germline-derived CDR1 and CDR2 are SNHLY and FYNNEI. J was trimmed by 4 bases and V by 5 bases; bases with no gene match: 4. This CDR3 spans 15 amino acids. The CDR3 loop reads CASSSSGGTYNEQFF. In DNA, the CDR3 is TGTGCCAGCAGTTCTAGCGGGGGGACTTACAATGAGCAGTTCTTC.

In this sample, this clone turned up a few times. This chain uses TRBV7-8 with TRBJ2-1; 11 nucleotides align to TRBD1. The ends lost 7 bases at V and 5 bases at J; junction bases unmatched: 4. CDR3 length: 14 residues. Germline lookup yields CDR1 SGHVS and CDR2 FQNEAQ. CDR3 amino acids: CASTGTGGHNEQFF. In DNA form, the CDR3 reads TGTGCCAGCACCGGGACAGGGGGACACAATGAGCAGTTCTTC. The entire variable domain, with the rest obtained from reference TRBV7-8 and TRBJ2-1, is as follows: GAGVSQSPRYKVAKRGQDVALRCDPISGHVSLFWYQQALGQGPEFLTYFQNEAQLDKSGLPSDRFFAERPEGSVSTLKIQRTQQEDSAVYLCASTGTGGHNEQFFGPGTRLTVL.

This clone was picked up a small number of times. The J gene is TRBJ1-1, the V gene TRBV6-5, with D uncertain. Between the trimmed V and J ends, which lost 7 bases and 1 base, there was a span of 4 bases. The CDR3 has 11 residues. CDR1 and CDR2 from the germline V gene are MNHEY and SVGAGI. The CDR3, as DNA: TGTGCCAGCATCCGGAACACTGAAGCTTTCTTT. It specifies CASIRNTEAFF.

The genes are TRBV2 and TRBJ2-2, with 8 bases that match TRBD2. V shed 8 bases, J shed 5 bases, and the junction held 10 bases outside the gene matches. CDR1 is SNHLY and CDR2 is FYNNEI in the germline V gene. CDR3 length: 15 residues. In nucleotides, the CDR3 is TGTGCCAGCGACGGGAAGCGGGGGCGAACCGGGGAGCTGTTTTTT. This sequence encodes CASDGKRGRTGELFF.

The chain employs TRBV5-1 and TRBJ1-1; tentatively, D is TRBD1 (6 bases). This CDR3 region has 15 residues. The germline CDR1 and CDR2 sequences are SGHRS and YFSETQ. V was shortened by 1 base and J by 5 bases, with 15 bases between the two germline ends. The DNA for the CDR3 is TGCGCCAGCAGCTTGCAACAGGGTTCTGGGACTGAAGCTTTCTTT. Protein product: CASSLQQGSGTEAFF.